Shown below are 20 T cell receptor beta chains from a single sample sequenced in a study of T cell repertoires in cytomegalovirus infection. TCRdb called the reads again in MiXCR, with one record for every CDR3 protein. The repertoire holds a few hundred thousand distinct CDR3 sequences, with about 17% as singletons. The sample comprised CD8+ T cells from PBMCs. The origin of the receptors is a human donor in good health (CMV status not recorded). Some clones in this sample may be carry-over from other donors' samples.

This clonotype was picked up a small number of times. The chain is built from TRBV6-5 and TRBJ1-2; D is unclear. There are 14 residues in the CDR3. Germline V gene data show CDR1 as MNHEY and CDR2 as SVGAGI. The V end lost 0 bases, the J end lost 7 bases, and 12 bases lay between the germline ends. The CDR3 sequence is CASSYSFEYFGYTF. The CDR3 DNA reads as TGTGCCAGCAGTTACTCGTTTGAATATTTTGGCTACACCTTC.

This clonotype was seen ten or more times. The gene calls are TRBV4-3 and TRBJ1-3, with D unresolved. Germline CDR1 and CDR2: LGHNA and YSLEER. V shed 2 bases and J shed 0 bases, with 11 bases lying between them. This CDR3 has 16 residues. In DNA, the CDR3 is TGCGCCAGCAGCCAAAGCAGATTTTACTCTGGAAACACCATATATTTT. Protein product: CASSQSRFYSGNTIYF.

Ten or more counts support this clonotype. In DNA form, the CDR3 reads TGTGCCAGCAGCTCCATGACGAATACGCAGTATTTT. Amino acid sequence: CASSSMTNTQYF. The chain combines TRBV7-6 with TRBJ2-3; D is ambiguous. Germline CDR1 SGHVS, CDR2 FNYEAQ. The V end lost 4 bases, the J end lost 7 bases, and 9 bases lay between the germline ends. This CDR3 contains 12 residues.

This clonotype was seen ten or more times. The chain links TRBV7-2 to TRBJ2-7; D gene uncertain. The CDR3 consists of 13 residues. CDR1 and CDR2 from the germline V gene are SGHTA and FQGNSA. V was clipped by 0 bases and J by 3 bases, with 6 bases between them. Here the CDR3 reads CASSLAIHYEQYF. The CDR3 DNA reads as TGTGCCAGCAGCTTAGCTATTCACTACGAGCAGTACTTC.

About this clonotype: Since a much larger clone is just one base distant, this may be a read error. The CDR3 sequence: CASSSAGQKNTGELYF. CDR3 nucleotide sequence: TGTGCCAGCAGCTCAGCGGGACAGAAGAACACCGGGGAGCTGTATTTT. J is TRBJ2-2 and V is TRBV7-6; D is perhaps TRBD1 or TRBD2 (7 bases each). Germline V gene sequence: CDR1 SGHVS, CDR2 FNYEAQ. This CDR3 contains 16 residues.

This clonotype was found a few times. The chain uses TRBV7-9 and TRBJ2-7; D assignment may be TRBD1 or TRBD2 (5 bases each). The CDR3 has 15 residues. The V end was cut by 0 bases, the J end by 3 bases, with 12 bases between. Germline V gives CDR1 SEHNR, CDR2 FQNEAQ (reference sequence). The CDR3 DNA is TGTGCCAGCAGCTTAGCGGGACGGAATTTCTACGAGCAGTACTTC. Its translation: CASSLAGRNFYEQYF.

This clonotype was seen ten or more times. CDR3: CASTLGDSHYEQYF. The CDR3 DNA sequence: TGTGCCAGCACCCTCGGGGACAGCCACTACGAGCAGTACTTC. The chain joins TRBV7-9 to TRBJ2-7; 7 nucleotides align to TRBD1. The CDR3 consists of 14 residues. Germline V gene sequence: CDR1 SEHNR, CDR2 FQNEAQ (reference sequence). J gave up 3 bases and V 7 bases, and 9 bases lay outside the gene matches. Filled out from reference TRBV7-9 and TRBJ2-7, the complete variable domain reads DTGVSQNPRHKITKRGQNVTFRCDPISEHNRLYWYRQTLGQGPEFLTYFQNEAQLEKSRLLSDRFSAERPKGSFSTLEIQRTEQGDSAMYLCASTLGDSHYEQYFGPGTRLTVT.

This clonotype was detected ten times or more. This chain joins TRBV7-2 and TRBJ2-2, with 8 bases identical to TRBD1. Germline CDR1 and CDR2: SGHTA and FQGNSA. With 2 bases clipped from V and 7 bases from J, the junction kept 12 bases outside the gene matches. This CDR3 spans 17 amino acids. CDR3 region: CASSLSRGLSGGGELFF. The CDR3 nucleotides are TGTGCCAGCAGCTTATCCAGGGGGCTGTCCGGGGGCGGGGAGCTGTTTTTT.

This clonotype was recorded at least ten times. CDR3 region: CASSHPGLAGPVTNTGELFF. The CDR3 DNA reads as TGTGCCAGCAGCCACCCGGGACTAGCGGGCCCTGTAACGAACACCGGGGAGCTGTTTTTT. The chain has TRBV4-2 and TRBJ2-2; TRBD2 matches at 12 bases. V lost 3 bases, J lost 0 bases, and 11 bases stayed unmatched. Germline V gene lookup returns CDR1 LGHNA and CDR2 YNFKEQ. The CDR3 spans 20 residues.

The gene calls are TRBV20-1 and TRBJ2-7; unclear D gene. V lost 1 base, J lost 2 bases, and 9 bases lay in between. The CDR3 consists of 13 residues. The germline V gene encodes CDR1 DFQATT and CDR2 SNEGSKA (reference sequence). The CDR3 spells CSARGGMTYEQYF. The CDR3 nucleotides are TGCAGTGCTAGAGGTGGAATGACCTACGAGCAGTACTTC.

In this sample, this clonotype turned up many times. V gene TRBV7-9 combines with J gene TRBJ2-1; D is possibly TRBD1 or TRBD2 (5 bases each). Trimming removed 4 bases at V and 4 bases at J, with 20 bases between. The V gene's germline CDR1 is SEHNR and CDR2 FQNEAQ (reference sequence). The CDR3 contains 17 residues. CDR3 sequence reads: CASSSPGGEGIYNEQFF. In DNA form, the CDR3 reads TGTGCCAGCAGCTCCCCTGGGGGTGAGGGGATATACAATGAGCAGTTCTTC.

Many counts were recorded for this clonotype. This chain connects TRBV11-2 to TRBJ1-1; no reliable D call. With 3 bases removed from V and 1 base from J, the gap between germline ends came to 18 bases. CDR1 is SGHAT, CDR2 FQNNGV, per germline. CDR3 length: 17 residues. CDR3 DNA sequence: TGTGCCAGCAGCTTTAGCATCATATCAGGCGCGAACACTGAAGCTTTCTTT. Amino acid sequence: CASSFSIISGANTEAFF. Together with reference TRBV11-2 and TRBJ1-1, the CDR3 gives the full variable domain: EAGVAQSPRYKIIEKRQSVAFWCNPISGHATLYWYQQILGQGPKLLIQFQNNGVVDDSQLPKDRFSAERLKGVDSTLKIQPAKLEDSAVYLCASSFSIISGANTEAFFGQGTRLTVV.

This clonotype was detected ten times or more. J is TRBJ2-7 and V is TRBV7-2; D unresolved. The CDR3 runs to 13 residues. The V gene lost 2 bases and the J gene lost 4 bases, with 9 bases spanning the gap. Germline assignment: CDR1 SGHTA and CDR2 FQGNSA. The CDR3 DNA is TGTGCCAGCAGCTTACCCGTCCCATACGAGCAGTACTTC. It encodes CASSLPVPYEQYF.

Comment on this clonotype: This may arise from a read error, as a much more abundant clone is one base away. The genes are TRBV20-1 and TRBJ1-2; TRBD1 is a possible D gene (5 bases). Germline V CDR1 and CDR2: DFQATT, SNEGSKA (reference sequence). V was trimmed by 3 bases and J by 3 bases, leaving 11 bases between them. The CDR3 consists of 13 residues. The CDR3: CSARGDGYYGYTF. The CDR3 coding sequence is TGCAGTGCTAGGGGGGACGGGTACTATGGCTACACCTTC.

The CDR3 loop reads CASSGLQGGEGYEQYF. In DNA, the CDR3 is TGTGCCAGCAGCGGACTACAGGGGGGCGAAGGATACGAGCAGTACTTC. This rearrangement joins TRBV5-4 to TRBJ2-7, with 8 bases fitting TRBD1. CDR1 and CDR2 (germline): SGHNT, YYREEE (reference sequence). The CDR3 is 16 residues long. The V gene end was trimmed by 4 bases and the J gene end by 4 bases; junction bases not matched to a gene: 13.

This clonotype was observed many times. V is TRBV7-9 and J is TRBJ1-2; possible D gene TRBD1, 5 bases. Germline V gene lookup returns CDR1 SEHNR and CDR2 FQNEAQ (reference sequence). V was shortened by 1 base and J by 2 bases, with 11 bases between the two germline ends. The CDR3 spans 15 residues. The CDR3 region is CASSLEGRPNYGYTF. CDR3 coding DNA: TGTGCCAGCAGCTTAGAGGGACGGCCGAACTATGGCTACACCTTC.

This chain's CDR3 is CSAEVGTDLYNEQFF. CDR3 nucleotides: TGCAGTGCTGAAGTTGGGACGGACCTGTACAATGAGCAGTTCTTC. V usage is TRBV20-1 and J usage is TRBJ2-1, with D perhaps assigned TRBD1 or TRBD2 (5 bases each). Trimming left V 5 bases short and J 4 bases short, with 18 bases between. The CDR3 is made up of 15 amino acids. From germline, CDR1 is DFQATT and CDR2 SNEGSKA (reference sequence).

This clonotype was observed many times. The V call is TRBV11-2, the J call TRBJ2-1; 10 positions agree with TRBD2. The CDR3 covers 16 residues. With 3 bases clipped from V and 2 bases from J, the junction kept 4 bases outside the gene matches. Germline loops: CDR1 SGHAT, CDR2 FQNNGV. CDR3 protein: CASSLTSGGAYNEQFF. The CDR3 DNA follows: TGTGCCAGCAGCTTGACCAGCGGGGGGGCCTACAATGAGCAGTTCTTC. The full variable domain, with the rest looked up from reference TRBV11-2 and TRBJ2-1, is EAGVAQSPRYKIIEKRQSVAFWCNPISGHATLYWYQQILGQGPKLLIQFQNNGVVDDSQLPKDRFSAERLKGVDSTLKIQPAKLEDSAVYLCASSLTSGGAYNEQFFGPGTRLTVL.

The chain uses TRBV29-1 and TRBJ1-2; no clear D gene. Trimming took 6 bases from V and 0 from J, leaving 11 bases between them. This CDR3 has 13 residues. CDR1 is SQVTM, CDR2 ANQGSEA, per germline. The CDR3 region is CSVITDTNYGYTF. The CDR3 nucleotides read TGCAGCGTAATAACCGACACTAACTATGGCTACACCTTC.

The rearrangement joins TRBV7-9 to TRBJ2-7, with TRBD2 identical over 8 bases. Germline CDR1 is SEHNR and CDR2 is FQNEAQ (reference sequence). V was pared by 5 bases and J by 5 bases, with 5 bases of the junction left unmatched. The CDR3 consists of 13 residues. Here the CDR3 reads CASSQGAGDEQYF. CDR3 bases: TGTGCCAGCAGCCAGGGAGCGGGGGACGAGCAGTACTTC.